The 25 T cell receptor beta chains listed next were all sequenced from one sample in a study of CD8 T cells in Susac syndrome. Random hexamers were used to reverse transcribe the RNA input (about 0.45 to 1 ug). MiXCR, applied by TCRdb to the immunoSEQ multiplex PCR reads, yields one record per CDR3 protein. Among about 290,000 distinct CDR3 sequences listed, 89% were seen once. The specimen was CD8+ T cells from PBMCs. The receptors were gathered from a human donor with multiple sclerosis.

The rearrangement links TRBV12-3 or TRBV12-4 to TRBJ2-2; D gene uncertain. The CDR3 is made up of 15 amino acids. Trimming cost V 3 bases and J 0 bases, with 8 bases left between them. CDR3 sequence reads: CASSFTTANTGELFF. The CDR3 bases are TGTGCCAGCAGTTTCACAACCGCGAACACCGGGGAGCTGTTTTTT.

V gene TRBV19 combines with J gene TRBJ2-7; D gene ambiguous. Trimming stripped 6 bases from V and 6 bases from J, with 15 bases between. This CDR3 is 13 amino acids long. Germline V gene lookup returns CDR1 LNHDA and CDR2 SQIVND (reference sequence). The CDR3 region is CASRMSMMGEQYF. DNA of the CDR3: TGTGCCAGTAGAATGAGTATGATGGGCGAGCAGTACTTC.

This sequence joins TRBV12-3 or TRBV12-4 and TRBJ2-5; 7 nucleotides match TRBD1. The CDR3 has 15 amino acids. The trim removed 6 bases at V and 5 bases at J, leaving 12 bases unmatched. The CDR3 coding sequence is TGTGCCAGCAGCCCTCCCGACAGGGATCGGGAGACCCAGTACTTC. Amino acids: CASSPPDRDRETQYF.

The chain links TRBV24-1 to TRBJ2-1, with TRBD2 identical over 7 bases. Per the germline V gene, CDR1 is KGHDR and CDR2 is SFDVKD. The CDR3 runs 16 residues. After removal of 5 bases from V and 6 bases from J, the junction contained 12 bases not matched to a gene. The CDR3 spells CATSAALREGLNEQFF. Here the CDR3 DNA reads TGTGCCACCAGTGCTGCCCTCAGGGAGGGTCTCAATGAGCAGTTCTTC.

The genes are TRBV18 and TRBJ1-1, with D maybe TRBD1 (5 bases). The V gene lost 2 bases and the J gene lost 0 bases, with 19 bases spanning the gap. The CDR3 has 18 residues. Germline CDR1 reads KGHSH; CDR2 reads LQKENI. The CDR3 loop is CASSPIEELGLMNTEAFF. The CDR3 bases are TGTGCCAGCTCACCAATAGAAGAACTGGGACTCATGAACACTGAAGCTTTCTTT.

The chain is built from TRBV28 and TRBJ2-5, with D perhaps assigned TRBD1 or TRBD2 (5 bases each). The germline V gene has CDR1 MDHEN and CDR2 SYDVKM. CDR3 length: 15 residues. Trimming stripped 6 bases from V and 1 base from J, with 15 bases between. CDR3 region: CASSRTGRIQETQYF. The CDR3 DNA is TGTGCCAGCAGCCGCACGGGACGGATCCAAGAGACCCAGTACTTC.

The J gene is TRBJ1-6, the V gene TRBV6-4, with 8 bases fitting TRBD1. CDR1 is MRHNA, CDR2 SNTAGT, per germline. V lost 2 bases and J lost 13; bases outside the gene matches: 4. This CDR3 has 13 residues. The CDR3 loop is CASSDEGTGPLHF. For the CDR3, the DNA is TGTGCCAGCAGTGACGAGGGGACAGGCCCCCTCCACTTT.

This clonotype came up a few times. This chain's CDR3 is CASSPSGTEQFF. CDR3 bases: TGTGCCAGCAGCCCCTCGGGGACGGAGCAGTTCTTC. This chain joins TRBV7-9 and TRBJ2-1; D assignment may be TRBD1 or TRBD2 (5 bases each). CDR3 length: 12 amino acids. The germline V gene has CDR1 SEHNR and CDR2 FQNEAQ (reference sequence). V was pared by 5 bases and J by 10 bases, with 12 bases between.

The chain has TRBV28 and TRBJ2-5, with 9 bases that match TRBD2. Germline loops: CDR1 MDHEN, CDR2 SYDVKM. This CDR3 has 16 amino acids. After removal of 1 base from V and 1 base from J, the junction contained 4 bases not matched to a gene. The CDR3 coding sequence is TGTGCCAGCAGTTTATACGTAGCGGGGGTCCAAGAGACCCAGTACTTC. This translates into CASSLYVAGVQETQYF.

This rearrangement joins TRBV4-3 to TRBJ1-1; D is perhaps TRBD1 (5 bases). Germline V CDR1 and CDR2: LGHNA, YSLEER. Trimming shortened V by 0 bases and J by 6 bases, and 14 bases separated the two germline ends. The CDR3 is 15 amino acids. The CDR3 spells CASSQEVQGLSEAFF. The CDR3 nucleotides read TGCGCCAGCAGCCAAGAGGTCCAGGGACTATCTGAAGCTTTCTTT.

V gene TRBV4-1 combines with J gene TRBJ2-5; unclear D gene. Per the germline V gene, CDR1 is MGHRA and CDR2 is YSYEKL. This CDR3 contains 13 residues. Trimming took off 3 bases at V and 4 bases at J, with 9 bases between the two ends. In DNA form, the CDR3 reads TGCGCCAGCAGCCATCGTCTGGGAGAGACCCAGTACTTC. It translates to CASSHRLGETQYF.

The V and J genes are TRBV20-1 and TRBJ2-7; TRBD1 is a possible D gene (6 bases). CDR1 and CDR2 from the germline V gene are DFQATT and SNEGSKA (reference sequence). The ends were cut back, 6 bases at V and 2 bases at J, with 20 bases in the middle. This CDR3 region has 15 residues. In nucleotides, the CDR3 is TGCAGTGCCCACGGAACCCGGGACACCACCTACGAGCAGTACTTC. Protein: CSAHGTRDTTYEQYF.

The chain links TRBV5-4 to TRBJ1-2, with 11 bases that match TRBD1. Per the germline V gene, CDR1 is SGHNT and CDR2 is YYREEE (reference sequence). The CDR3 extends over 16 amino acids. J lost 7 bases, V lost 3 bases, and 11 bases had no gene match. The CDR3 DNA reads as TGTGCCAGCAGCTGGCTACTAGGACAGGGGGCAAGTGGCTACACCTTC. Its translation: CASSWLLGQGASGYTF.

This clonotype was recorded once. V and J are TRBV27 and TRBJ2-7; 14 bases align to TRBD2. V gave up 8 bases and J gave up 5 bases; unmatched junction bases: 14. The germline V gene has CDR1 MNHEY and CDR2 SMNVEV (reference sequence). The CDR3 loop spans 17 amino acids. The CDR3 region is CASAGLAGVVALDEQYF. As DNA, the CDR3 is TGTGCCAGCGCGGGACTAGCGGGAGTAGTTGCTCTCGACGAGCAGTACTTC.

In its sample, this clonotype was seen once. The V call is TRBV6-4, the J call TRBJ2-1, with TRBD2 matching 9 bases. This CDR3 contains 15 residues. In germline, CDR1 is MRHNA, CDR2 SNTAGT. Trimming at V came to 2 bases and at J to 8 bases, leaving 7 bases not matched to a gene. The CDR3 sequence: CASSDGVAGVYEQFF. In DNA, the CDR3 is TGTGCCAGCAGTGACGGGGTAGCGGGAGTTTATGAGCAGTTCTTC.

V and J are TRBV5-8 and TRBJ1-1, with TRBD1 matching over 11 bases. This CDR3 spans 14 amino acids. V lost 7 bases and J lost 5; bases outside the gene matches: 7. Germline V gene data show CDR1 as SGHTS and CDR2 as YDEGEE. Here the CDR3 DNA reads TGTGCCAGCGGCCCGGACAGGGGGCTGACTGAAGCTTTCTTT. Its protein is CASGPDRGLTEAFF.

J is TRBJ2-7 and V is TRBV6-1; D is unclear. The CDR3 totals 12 residues. V was pared by 2 bases and J by 4 bases, with 6 bases between. Germline loops: CDR1 MNHNS, CDR2 SASEGT. In nucleotides, the CDR3 is TGTGCCAGCAGTGAACTAGGATACGAGCAGTACTTC. Amino acids: CASSELGYEQYF.

This rearrangement joins TRBV7-2 to TRBJ1-1; 8 bases fit TRBD1. J gave up 6 bases and V 5 bases, and 8 bases lay outside the gene matches. CDR1 is SGHTA and CDR2 is FQGNSA in the germline V gene. This CDR3 spans 14 amino acids. This chain's CDR3 is CASSPMDRVAEAFF. CDR3 in DNA: TGTGCCAGCAGCCCCATGGACAGGGTAGCTGAAGCTTTCTTT.

J is TRBJ2-7 and V is TRBV28, with 10 bases identical to TRBD1. Germline lookup yields CDR1 MDHEN and CDR2 SYDVKM. CDR3 length: 14 residues. Germline trimming cut 5 bases from V and 5 bases from J; bases unmatched to any gene: 6. DNA for the CDR3: TGTGCCAGCAGTCTTACCGGGACAGGGGACGAGCAGTACTTC. Translation gives CASSLTGTGDEQYF.

This chain connects TRBV21-1 to TRBJ1-2; no DNA check was done on the table's D call, TRBD1. TRBV21-1 is noted as a pseudogene. This CDR3 has 16 amino acids. CDR3 sequence reads: CASSKVPPGQGRGYTF. CDR3 sequence (DNA): TGTGCCAGCAGCAAAGTCCCCCCGGGACAGGGACGGGGCTACACCTTC.

The genes are TRBV27 and TRBJ2-5; 8 nucleotides align to TRBD2. CDR3 length: 14 amino acids. The junction had 5 bases not matched to a gene; V was cut back by 0 bases and J by 8 bases. Germline CDR1 is MNHEY and CDR2 is SMNVEV (reference sequence). The CDR3 sequence is CASSLSLAASTQYF. As DNA, the CDR3 is TGTGCCAGCAGTTTATCACTAGCGGCGAGCACCCAGTACTTC.

This chain joins TRBV29-1 and TRBJ2-2, with unresolved D. The germline V and J ends were trimmed by 4 bases and 7 bases, with 4 bases remaining between them. Germline V gives CDR1 SQVTM, CDR2 ANQGSEA. The CDR3 totals 10 residues. CDR3 residues: CSVGIGELFF. CDR3 nucleotide sequence: TGCAGCGTTGGTATCGGGGAGCTGTTTTTT.

The chain combines TRBV28 with TRBJ2-4; 8 bases agree with TRBD1. J lost 0 bases, V lost 8 bases, and 12 bases had no gene match. This CDR3 contains 17 residues. CDR1 and CDR2 (germline): MDHEN, SYDVKM. The CDR3 DNA reads as TGTGCCAGCCGGGACGGACAGGGCCACCTAGCCAAAAACATTCAGTACTTC. Residues: CASRDGQGHLAKNIQYF.

This chain uses TRBV4-2 with TRBJ1-2; D uncertain. The CDR3 runs 15 residues. The germline V gene has CDR1 LGHNA and CDR2 YNFKEQ. Trimming cost V 0 bases and J 1 base, with 9 bases left between them. In DNA form, the CDR3 reads TGTGCCAGCAGCCAAGATGGCCGGCTTAACTATGGCTACACCTTC. It specifies CASSQDGRLNYGYTF.

There are a few counts of this clonotype. This chain joins TRBV27 and TRBJ2-7, with D unresolved. The germline V and J ends were trimmed by 5 bases and 1 base, with 9 bases remaining between them. Germline CDR1 and CDR2: MNHEY and SMNVEV (reference sequence). CDR3 length: 13 amino acids. The CDR3 DNA is TGTGCCAGCAGTCGGCAGGAGTCCTACGAGCAGTACTTC. Translated: CASSRQESYEQYF.